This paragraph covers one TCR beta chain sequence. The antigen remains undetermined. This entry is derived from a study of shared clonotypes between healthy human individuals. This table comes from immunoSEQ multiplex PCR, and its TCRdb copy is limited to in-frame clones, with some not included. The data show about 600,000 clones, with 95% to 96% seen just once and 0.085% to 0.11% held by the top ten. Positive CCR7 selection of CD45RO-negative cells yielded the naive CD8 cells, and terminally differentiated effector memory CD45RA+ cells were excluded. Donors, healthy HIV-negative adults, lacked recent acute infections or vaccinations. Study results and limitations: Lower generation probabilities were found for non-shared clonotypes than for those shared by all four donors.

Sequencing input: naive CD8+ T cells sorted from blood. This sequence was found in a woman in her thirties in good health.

The DNA for the CDR3 is TGCGCCAGCAGCCAAGTTGGGCCCCAGGGGGATCAGCCCCAGCATTTT. Translating it yields CASSQVGPQGDQPQHF. The chain has TRBV4-1 and TRBJ1-5; 7 positions agree with TRBD1. J gave up 5 bases and V 1 base, and 8 bases lay outside the gene matches. In germline, CDR1 is MGHRA, CDR2 YSYEKL. This CDR3 has 16 residues.